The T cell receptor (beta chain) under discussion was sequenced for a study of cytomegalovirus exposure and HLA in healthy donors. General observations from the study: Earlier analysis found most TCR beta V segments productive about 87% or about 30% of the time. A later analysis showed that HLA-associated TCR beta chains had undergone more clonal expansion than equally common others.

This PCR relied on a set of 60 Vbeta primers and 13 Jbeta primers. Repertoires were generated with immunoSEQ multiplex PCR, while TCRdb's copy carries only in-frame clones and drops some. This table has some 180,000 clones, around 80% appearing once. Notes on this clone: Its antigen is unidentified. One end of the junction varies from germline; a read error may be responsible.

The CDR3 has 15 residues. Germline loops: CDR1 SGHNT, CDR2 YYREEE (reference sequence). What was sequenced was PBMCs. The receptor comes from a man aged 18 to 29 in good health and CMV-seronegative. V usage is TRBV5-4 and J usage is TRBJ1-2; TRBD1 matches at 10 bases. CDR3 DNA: TGTGCCAGCAGTTTGGACAGGGGGGTTGGATATGGCTACACCTTC. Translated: CASSLDRGVGYGYTF.